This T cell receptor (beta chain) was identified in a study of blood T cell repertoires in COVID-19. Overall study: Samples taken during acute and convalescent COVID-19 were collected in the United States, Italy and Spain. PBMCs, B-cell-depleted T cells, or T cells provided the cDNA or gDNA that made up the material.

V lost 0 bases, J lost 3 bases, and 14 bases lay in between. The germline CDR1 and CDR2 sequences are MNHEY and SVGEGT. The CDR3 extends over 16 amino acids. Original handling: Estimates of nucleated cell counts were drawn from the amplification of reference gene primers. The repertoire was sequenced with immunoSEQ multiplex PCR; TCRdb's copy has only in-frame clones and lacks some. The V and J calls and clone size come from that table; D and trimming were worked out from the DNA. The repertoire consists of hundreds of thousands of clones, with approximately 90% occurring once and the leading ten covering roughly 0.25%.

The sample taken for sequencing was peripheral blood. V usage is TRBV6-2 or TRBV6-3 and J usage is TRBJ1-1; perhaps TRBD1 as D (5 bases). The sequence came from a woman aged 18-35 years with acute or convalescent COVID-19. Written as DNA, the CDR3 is TGTGCCAGCAGTTACTCATCCCCAGGGCTGGACACTGAAGCTTTCTTT. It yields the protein CASSYSSPGLDTEAFF.